This T cell receptor (beta chain) emerged from a study of blood T cells in healthy people across ages (dated by TCRdb to between 2014 and 2017). Background on the whole study: In model experiments, template switching captured roughly one uniquely barcoded TCR beta cDNA molecule for every two T cells. Age-related changes in TCR beta repertoire diversity were measured in the study by deep sequencing normalized with unique cDNA molecular identifiers. Four age groups were formed from the donors: young (average about 16 years), middle-aged (around 39), aged (more than 55) and long-lived (approximately 78). Donors of different ages were randomly distributed across sequencing lanes to avoid experimental bias. Using the same blood draw, the study looked at two additional independent replicas of 1 million unique cDNA reads for two donors, one aged 18 to 30 and the other aged 80 or older. Study-level results and caveats: Observed TCR beta diversity correlated strongly with the percentage of naive T cells measured by flow cytometry. Compared with the aged group, the long-lived group had more naive CD4+ T cells, fewer expanded clones and increased TCR diversity, suggesting age selection. Observed TCR beta diversity per million T cells fell roughly linearly with age, and a significant reduction was already apparent by age approximately 40. Because the CMV infection status of the donors was unknown, age-related changes in expanded clonotypes may potentially have been confounded. Since profiling was done on bulk unsorted PBMCs, naive and antigen-experienced compartments could not be conclusively compared. Total diversity estimates from one million sequenced T cells were considered lower bounds and underestimates.

Reading from cysteine to phenylalanine, the CDR3 counts 16 amino acids. The kept DNA is CDR3 alone, 48 bases in frame from the first base. The V and J ends are trimmed by 0 bases and 0 bases, leaving 11 bases between them. The germline V gene gives CDR1 as SGHAT and CDR2 as FQNNGV. The roughly 38 donors, aged about 6 to 90 years, were systemically healthy Caucasian individuals from Russia. Roughly 11 milliliters of peripheral blood were drawn from each donor into EDTA-treated Vacutainer tubes. Ficoll-Paque density-gradient centrifugation was used to isolate PBMCs, with at least 7 million obtained per sample. Trizol reagent was used to extract total RNA from the PBMCs, yielding at least 5.5 micrograms per sample. For every donor, flow cytometry on a PBMC aliquot measured the percentage of naive CD45RAhigh/CD27high T cells. This clonotype was picked up one time. The clone's antigen remains unknown. No clone much larger than this one lies a single base away; base qualities are absent.

Libraries were built with 5' RACE. Sequenced on an Illumina HiSeq 2500. A second roughly 6 to 12 cycle PCR used a sample-barcoded 5' primer and a J-beta primer mix. Each TCR beta cDNA molecule received a unique molecular identifier from a template-switch 5' adaptor carrying 12 random nucleotides. At least 3 million CDR3-containing paired-end reads were obtained from each sample. First-strand cDNA was synthesized from all RNA with the Mint cDNA synthesis kit, primed by a TRBC-specific oligonucleotide. Following uracil-DNA glycosylase treatment, all cDNA underwent a first 18-cycle PCR with the universal primers M1SS and BC2_uni_R. The study's processing was this. For normalization, 1 million high-quality reads were randomly selected from each sample, with every read carrying a distinct molecular identifier. Instead of being binned into consensus sequences, reads that shared molecular identifiers were thrown out. MiTCR, run with a Q25 quality threshold and the strictest error-elimination algorithm, handled CDR3 identification, clonotype clustering and error correction. Lower-bound total TCR beta diversity was estimated with a nonparametric unseen species model using Euler transformation. The public reads were quality trimmed at Q25 with fastp and then assembled into clones with MiXCR by TCRdb, keeping productive beta chains. A single entry per CDR3 protein holds the most common genes and DNA from its merged rows. TCRdb, not the authors, supplied the V and J calls. The sample contains under 2,000,000 distinct CDR3 sequences, around 48% of them found a single time. The ten largest clones take up approximately 2% of the sample.

The clonotype comes from a woman in her thirties or forties in good health. The material sequenced was blood. This sequence uses TRBV11-2 and TRBJ2-5; the D gene remains uncertain. The CDR3 here reads CASSLDPGLYQETQYF. The sequenced DNA: TGTGCCAGCAGCTTAGATCCCGGCTTGTACCAAGAGACCCAGTACTTC.